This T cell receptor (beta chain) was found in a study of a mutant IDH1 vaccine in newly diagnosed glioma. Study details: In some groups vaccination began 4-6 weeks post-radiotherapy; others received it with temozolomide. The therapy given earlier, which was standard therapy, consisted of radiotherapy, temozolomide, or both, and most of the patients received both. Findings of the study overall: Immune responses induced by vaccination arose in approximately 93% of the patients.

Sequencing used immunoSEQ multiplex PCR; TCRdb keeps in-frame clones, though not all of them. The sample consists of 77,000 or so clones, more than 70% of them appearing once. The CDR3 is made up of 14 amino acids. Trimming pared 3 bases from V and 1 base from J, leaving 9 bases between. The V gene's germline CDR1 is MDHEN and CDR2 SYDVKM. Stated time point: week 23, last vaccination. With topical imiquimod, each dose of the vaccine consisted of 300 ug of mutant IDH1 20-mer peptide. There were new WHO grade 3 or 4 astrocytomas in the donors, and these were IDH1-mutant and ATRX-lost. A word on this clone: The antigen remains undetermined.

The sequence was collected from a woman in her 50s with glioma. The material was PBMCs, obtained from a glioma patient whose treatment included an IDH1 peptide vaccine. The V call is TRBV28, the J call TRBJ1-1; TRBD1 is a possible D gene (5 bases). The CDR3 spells CASSFPDRNTEAFF. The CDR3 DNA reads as TGTGCCAGCAGTTTCCCCGACAGGAACACTGAAGCTTTCTTT. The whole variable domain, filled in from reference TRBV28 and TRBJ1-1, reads DVKVTQSSRYLVKRTGEKVFLECVQDMDHENMFWYRQDPGLGLRLIYFSYDVKMKEKGDIPEGYSVSREKKERFSLILESASTNQTSMYLCASSFPDRNTEAFFGQGTRLTVV.